One sample yielded the 17 T cell receptor beta chains listed below, sequenced in a study of blood T cell repertoires in COVID-19. TCRdb keeps only in-frame clones here, not all; method: immunoSEQ multiplex PCR. The sample records over 45,000 clones, about 70% being singletons. Sequencing used peripheral blood. The source of these receptors is a woman aged 50 to 65 with active or convalescent COVID-19.

V and J are TRBV5-4 and TRBJ2-3; D is possibly TRBD1 (6 bases). The CDR3 is made up of 16 amino acids. CDR1 and CDR2 (germline): SGHNT, YYREEE (reference sequence). Trimming shortened V by 4 bases and J by 0 bases, and 15 bases separated the two germline ends. CDR3 loop: CASSIDRPSSTDTQYF. The CDR3 nucleotides are TGTGCCAGCAGCATAGACAGGCCCTCTAGCACAGATACGCAGTATTTT.

The genes are TRBV7-8 and TRBJ1-2; weak D call: TRBD1 (5 bases). CDR3 length equals 14 residues. Germline V gives CDR1 SGHVS, CDR2 FQNEAQ. V lost 2 bases and J lost 3, with 10 bases in between. The DNA of the CDR3 is TGTGCCAGCAGCTTATCTGGGGGGGACTATGGCTACACCTTC. Translating it yields CASSLSGGDYGYTF.

Worth noting for this clone: Mismatch with germline at one junction end may stem from a read error. This chain links TRBV23-1 with TRBJ2-5, with D possibly TRBD1 on 7 matching bases. TRBV23-1 is given ORF status, its function remaining uncertain. The CDR3 sequence is 18 residues long. For the CDR3, the DNA is TGCGCCAGCACTCAACCGGACAGGCGGAGGGTGGGACAAGAGACCCAGTACTTC. As protein: CASTQPDRRRVGQETQYF.

This clone has just a few counts. V usage is TRBV7-9 and J usage is TRBJ2-3, with 7 bases matching TRBD2. This CDR3 region has 14 residues. V lost 1 base and J lost 3; bases outside the gene matches: 1. Germline V gene lookup returns CDR1 SEHNR and CDR2 FQNEAQ (reference sequence). The CDR3 DNA reads as TGTGCCAGCAGCTTAGGGGACTATACAGATACGCAGTATTTT. Translating it yields CASSLGDYTDTQYF.

This chain uses TRBV18 with TRBJ2-1, with a weak D call TRBD2 (5 bases). With 2 bases removed from V and 0 bases from J, the gap between germline ends came to 14 bases. This CDR3 is built from 17 residues. Germline CDR1 and CDR2: KGHSH and LQKENI. The CDR3 nucleotides are TGTGCCAGCTCACCATCCGGGGAGACAAGCTCCTACAATGAGCAGTTCTTC. Translating gives CASSPSGETSSYNEQFF.

The V call is TRBV10-1, the J call TRBJ2-7; 11 bases are a match to TRBD1. Germline trimming cut 6 bases from V and 6 bases from J; bases unmatched to any gene: 7. The CDR3 sequence is 14 residues long. Germline V CDR1 and CDR2: WNHNN, SYGVQD (reference sequence). CDR3 protein: CASSAGTGGSEQYF. The CDR3 nucleotides are TGCGCCAGCAGCGCCGGGACAGGGGGATCCGAGCAGTACTTC.

This clone was recorded a few times. The chain carries TRBV10-1 and TRBJ2-3, with 13 nucleotides matching TRBD2. There are 15 residues in the CDR3. V shed 4 bases and J 5 bases; nucleotides not matched to a gene: 3. The V gene's germline CDR1 is WNHNN and CDR2 SYGVQD (reference sequence). The CDR3 loop reads CASSGTSGSIDTQYF. The CDR3 DNA sequence: TGCGCCAGCAGTGGGACTAGCGGGAGTATAGATACGCAGTATTTT.

This chain uses TRBV29-1 with TRBJ2-3, with 8 positions matching TRBD1. Germline values: CDR1 SQVTM, CDR2 ANQGSEA. This CDR3 has 14 residues. V shed 4 bases and J 0 bases; nucleotides not matched to a gene: 3. CDR3 sequence reads: CSVGDRGSTDTQYF. The CDR3 DNA reads TGCAGCGTTGGTGACAGGGGAAGCACAGATACGCAGTATTTT.

The chain is built from TRBV7-9 and TRBJ1-3, with 9 bases fitting TRBD1. The V segment lost 5 bases and the J segment 8 bases; nucleotides outside the gene matches: 7. Germline V CDR1 and CDR2: SEHNR, FQNEAQ (reference sequence). The CDR3 has 14 residues. CDR3 loop: CASSQGQGPDTIYF. DNA for the CDR3: TGTGCCAGCAGCCAGGGACAGGGTCCAGACACCATATATTTT.

The chain couples TRBV2 to TRBJ1-2, with D hard to call. The CDR3 is 12 residues long. Trimming stripped 3 bases from V and 2 bases from J, with 4 bases between. CDR1 and CDR2 from the germline V gene are SNHLY and FYNNEI. The chain's CDR3 is CASSEQNYGYTF. The CDR3 region has the DNA TGTGCCAGCAGTGAGCAGAACTATGGCTACACCTTC. Based on the CDR3 plus reference TRBV2 and TRBJ1-2, the full variable domain is EPEVTQTPSHQVTQMGQEVILRCVPISNHLYFYWYRQILGQKVEFLVSFYNNEISEKSEIFDDQFSVERPDGSNFTLKIRSTKLEDSAMYFCASSEQNYGYTFGSGTRLTVV.

Here the CDR3 reads CASTRQGRDSPLHF. DNA for the CDR3: TGTGCCAGCACGAGACAGGGCCGAGATTCACCCCTCCACTTT. The rearrangement uses TRBV25-1 and TRBJ1-6, with 7 positions matching TRBD1. Germline V lookup: CDR1 MGHDK, CDR2 SYGVNS. The CDR3 extends over 14 amino acids. V shed 7 bases and J 8 bases; nucleotides not matched to a gene: 8. Complete variable domain (other parts from reference TRBV25-1 and TRBJ1-6): EADIYQTPRYLVIGTGKKITLECSQTMGHDKMYWYQQDPGMELHLIHYSYGVNSTEKGDLSSESTVSRIRTEHFPLTLESARPSHTSQYLCASTRQGRDSPLHFGNGTRLTVT.

The chain couples TRBV29-1 to TRBJ2-7; TRBD1 aligns across 11 bases. The CDR3 spans 15 residues. The germline V gene has CDR1 SQVTM and CDR2 ANQGSEA. J lost 2 bases, V lost 2 bases, and 5 bases had no gene match. DNA of the CDR3: TGCAGCGTTGAAATCACGGGACAGGGGGCCTACGAGCAGTACTTC. Protein: CSVEITGQGAYEQYF.

V usage is TRBV7-8 and J usage is TRBJ2-3; TRBD2 agrees at 8 bases. Trimming removed 5 bases from V and 3 bases from J; junction bases left unmatched: 7. This CDR3 comprises 15 residues. The germline CDR1 and CDR2 sequences are SGHVS and FQNEAQ. CDR3: CASSRAGALTDTQYF. The CDR3 bases are TGTGCCAGCAGCCGAGCGGGAGCCTTGACAGATACGCAGTATTTT.

The chain recombines TRBV6-5 with TRBJ2-5; a possible D gene is TRBD2 (6 bases). The germline V and J ends were trimmed by 8 bases and 5 bases, with 6 bases remaining between them. Germline values: CDR1 MNHEY, CDR2 SVGAGI. CDR3 size: 10 residues. The CDR3 reads CASGGETQYF. The CDR3 DNA reads as TGTGCCAGCGGGGGGGAGACCCAGTACTTC.

The CDR3 coding sequence is TGTGCCAGCAGTCCGCCCAGAGTGGCAGGGGAGTACGAGCAGTACTTC. Translated: CASSPPRVAGEYEQYF. This rearrangement joins TRBV3-1 (or the pseudogene TRBV3-2) to TRBJ2-7, with a possible D match to TRBD1 (6 bases). CDR1 is LGHDT and CDR2 is YNNKEL in the germline V gene (reference sequence). CDR3 length: 16 residues. Trimming left V 6 bases short and J 4 bases short, with 22 bases between.

V gene TRBV18 combines with J gene TRBJ1-5; perhaps TRBD1 as D (6 bases). Trimming took 6 bases from V and 0 from J, leaving 12 bases between them. The CDR3 has 15 amino acids. Germline CDR1 is KGHSH and CDR2 is LQKENI. The CDR3 DNA is TGTGCCAGCTCCCTCGCAGGGGATAGCAATCAGCCCCAGCATTTT. The encoded protein is CASSLAGDSNQPQHF.

This chain links TRBV5-4 with TRBJ1-1; the D is unclear. The CDR3 totals 12 residues. In germline, CDR1 is SGHNT, CDR2 YYREEE (reference sequence). Deletions cut 3 bases from V and 1 base from J, with 4 bases between. The chain's CDR3 is CASSSSNTEAFF. Here the CDR3 DNA reads TGTGCCAGCAGCTCCTCGAACACTGAAGCTTTCTTT.